The following is a T cell receptor (beta chain) sequence with its context. What it binds is not known. Germline lookup yields CDR1 SGHNT and CDR2 YYREEE (reference sequence). The V end lost 5 bases, the J end lost 0 bases, and 10 bases lay between the germline ends. The CDR3 is made up of 14 amino acids. Once extracted for a subset, genomic DNA was divided evenly among several immunoSEQ plates. For sorted subsets, approximately 200 ng DNA per replicate equaled roughly 30,000 T cell genomes. Repertoires were generated with immunoSEQ multiplex PCR, while TCRdb's copy carries only in-frame clones and drops some. The sample holds some 790,000 clones, over 55% seen once. This entry comes from a study of shared clonotypes between healthy human individuals. About the study: There were three CD4 naive, three CD4 memory, two CD8 naive and one CD8 memory plates per donor. Study-level points and caveats: Clonotypes that were shared across a few donors made up 4.5% to 5% of naive CD4 clonotypes.

The source is a woman aged 30 to 39 in good health. The source material was memory CD4+ T cells sorted from blood. Regarding subset: CD45RA-negative fraction. The chain recombines TRBV5-4 with TRBJ2-3; D gene uncertain. DNA of the CDR3: TGTGCCAGCAGTAACGCACGGAGCACAGATACGCAGTATTTT. This codes for CASSNARSTDTQYF.